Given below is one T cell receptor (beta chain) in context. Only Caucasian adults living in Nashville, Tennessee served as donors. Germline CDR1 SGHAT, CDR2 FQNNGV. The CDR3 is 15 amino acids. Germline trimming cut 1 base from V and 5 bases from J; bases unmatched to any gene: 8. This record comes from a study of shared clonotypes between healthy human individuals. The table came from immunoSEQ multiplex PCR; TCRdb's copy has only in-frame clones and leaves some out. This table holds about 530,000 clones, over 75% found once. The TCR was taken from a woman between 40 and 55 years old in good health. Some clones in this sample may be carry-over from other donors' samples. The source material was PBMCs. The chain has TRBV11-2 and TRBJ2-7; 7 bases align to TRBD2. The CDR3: CASSLGSGRQNEQYF. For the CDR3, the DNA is TGTGCCAGCAGCTTAGGTTCCGGGAGGCAGAACGAGCAGTACTTC.